In its sample, the clone carrying this T cell receptor (beta chain) was seen a few times. As handled by the study authors: By means of reference gene primer amplification, nucleated cell counts were estimated. Data came from immunoSEQ multiplex PCR; TCRdb stores just in-frame clones and leaves some out. Clone size and the V and J calls come from that table; the DNA yielded D and trimming. The data hold just over 250,000 clones, with about nine tenths observed a single time. The CDR3 extends over 16 amino acids. Germline values: CDR1 SGHRS, CDR2 YFSETQ. The trim removed 1 base at V and 3 bases at J, leaving 10 bases unmatched. These data come from a study of blood T cell repertoires in COVID-19. About the research overall: Researchers got acute and convalescent COVID-19 samples from the United States, Italy and Spain. Sources were T cells, B-cell-depleted T cells, or PBMCs; the material itself was cDNA or gDNA.

The TCR originated in a man between 60 and 75 years old who had recovered from COVID-19. The J gene is TRBJ2-7, the V gene TRBV5-1, with 7 bases that match TRBD1. The sequencing sample was made of peripheral blood. In nucleotides, the CDR3 is TGCGCCAGCAGCTTGCCCCTTGGACAGGTTGACTACGAGCAGTACTTC. The encoded protein is CASSLPLGQVDYEQYF.